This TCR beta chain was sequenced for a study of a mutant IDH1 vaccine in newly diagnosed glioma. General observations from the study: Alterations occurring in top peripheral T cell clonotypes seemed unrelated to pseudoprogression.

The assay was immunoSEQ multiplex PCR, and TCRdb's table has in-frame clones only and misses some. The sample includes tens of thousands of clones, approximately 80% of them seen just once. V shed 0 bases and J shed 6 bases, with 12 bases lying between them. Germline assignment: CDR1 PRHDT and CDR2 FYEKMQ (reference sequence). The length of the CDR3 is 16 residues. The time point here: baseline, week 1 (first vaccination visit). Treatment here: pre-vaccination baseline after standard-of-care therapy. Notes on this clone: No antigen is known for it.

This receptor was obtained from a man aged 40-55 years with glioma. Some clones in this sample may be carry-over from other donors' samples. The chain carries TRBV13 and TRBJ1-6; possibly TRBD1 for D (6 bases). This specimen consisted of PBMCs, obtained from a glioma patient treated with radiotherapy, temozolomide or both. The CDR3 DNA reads TGTGCCAGCAGCTTAGGTATAACAGGGCTTAATTCACCCCTCCACTTT. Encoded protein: CASSLGITGLNSPLHF.